A single sample gave rise to the 27 T cell receptor beta chains below, sequenced in a study of PD-1 blockade in classical Hodgkin lymphoma. Time point here: newly diagnosed, previously untreated cHL patient sample. TCRdb's table, derived via immunoSEQ multiplex PCR, lists solely in-frame clones and lacks some. The sample has about 25,000 clones; 90% to 95% are singletons. Sequencing was performed on peripheral blood mononuclear cells (PBMCs). Every receptor here comes from a human donor with classical Hodgkin lymphoma.

This sequence joins TRBV5-5 and TRBJ1-1, with 7 bases lining up with TRBD1. The germline V gene has CDR1 SGHKS and CDR2 YYEKEE (reference sequence). With V trimmed by 4 bases and J by 6 bases, 12 bases remained unmatched. This CDR3 is built from 15 residues. CDR3 sequence (DNA): TGTGCCAGCAGCACGGGACAGTCTAAGGGCGCTGAAGCTTTCTTT. Translated, it gives CASSTGQSKGAEAFF.

The J gene is TRBJ2-1, the V gene TRBV7-3; 8 bases are a match to TRBD1. The CDR3 extends over 13 amino acids. J lost 4 bases, V lost 8 bases, and 4 bases had no gene match. From germline, CDR1 is SGHTA and CDR2 FQGTGA. The CDR3 region has the DNA TGTGCCAGCTCAGGGGGCCAGTACAATGAGCAGTTCTTC. Its protein is CASSGGQYNEQFF.

V and J are TRBV29-1 and TRBJ1-2; unclear D gene. Trimming took 0 bases from V and 4 from J, leaving 12 bases between them. The CDR3 length is 14 residues. Germline CDR1 SQVTM, CDR2 ANQGSEA. CDR3 sequence: CSVEDNTSGYGYTF. The CDR3 DNA is TGCAGCGTTGAAGACAACACATCGGGCTATGGCTACACCTTC.

The DNA of the CDR3 is TGTGCCTGGAGTGTAGGGAACACCGGGGAGCTGTTTTTT. This codes for CAWSVGNTGELFF. This rearrangement joins TRBV30 to TRBJ2-2; D is undetermined. The CDR3 is 13 residues long. CDR1 is GTSNPN and CDR2 is SVGIG in the germline V gene (reference sequence). V was shortened by 0 bases and J by 1 base, with 3 bases between the two germline ends.

The chain combines TRBV2 with TRBJ1-2; tentative D call: TRBD1 (5 bases). The germline V gene has CDR1 SNHLY and CDR2 FYNNEI. There are 12 residues in the CDR3. Trimming left V 7 bases short and J 8 bases short, with 14 bases between. CDR3 in DNA: TGTGCCAGCACCGTTGGGGGGGTGGGCTACACCTTC. Translating gives CASTVGGVGYTF.

J is TRBJ1-1 and V is TRBV30; D remains unclear. V was pared by 2 bases and J by 5 bases, with 12 bases between. Germline V gene data show CDR1 as GTSNPN and CDR2 as SVGIG (reference sequence). This CDR3 spans 13 amino acids. CDR3 in amino acids: CAWSFLTTTEAFF. The CDR3, as DNA: TGTGCCTGGAGTTTTCTGACAACTACTGAAGCTTTCTTT.

The chain carries TRBV30 and TRBJ2-3; possible D gene TRBD2, 6 bases. Germline-derived CDR1 and CDR2 are GTSNPN and SVGIG (reference sequence). This CDR3 has 15 amino acids. V was cut by 3 bases and J by 5 bases, with 18 bases left in between. CDR3 DNA sequence: TGTGCCTGGAGGCGGTCTGGATTGGGGGGAGATACGCAGTATTTT. Translating gives CAWRRSGLGGDTQYF.

The chain links TRBV5-1 to TRBJ1-3; a possible D gene is TRBD1 (6 bases). The germline gives CDR1 SGHRS, CDR2 YFSETQ. CDR3 length: 14 residues. V was trimmed by 0 bases and J by 3 bases, leaving 7 bases between them. For the CDR3, the DNA is TGCGCCAGCAGCTTGGACAGGGTTGGAAACACCATATATTTT. Its translation is CASSLDRVGNTIYF.

The gene calls are TRBV19 and TRBJ2-1; no definite D call. Germline lookup yields CDR1 LNHDA and CDR2 SQIVND (reference sequence). The germline V and J ends were trimmed by 3 bases and 4 bases, with 10 bases remaining between them. The CDR3 contains 14 residues. In nucleotides, the CDR3 is TGTGCCAGTAGTATTGGTCCCGCGTACAATGAGCAGTTCTTC. Translating it yields CASSIGPAYNEQFF.

The chain couples TRBV7-6 to TRBJ2-1; tentatively, D is TRBD2 (6 bases). The CDR3 runs 14 residues. Between the trimmed V and J ends, which lost 6 bases and 3 bases, there was a span of 12 bases. Germline V gene data show CDR1 as SGHVS and CDR2 as FNYEAQ. The CDR3 here is CASSSIGSYNEQFF. The CDR3 DNA sequence: TGTGCCAGCAGTTCAATCGGGAGCTACAATGAGCAGTTCTTC.

The chain is built from TRBV7-2 and TRBJ2-7, with a tentative D call TRBD2 (6 bases). The germline V gene has CDR1 SGHTA and CDR2 FQGNSA. The V and J ends lost 5 bases and 3 bases respectively, with 11 bases between them. The CDR3 covers 13 residues. This chain's CDR3 is CASSSGRNYEQYF. The CDR3 nucleotides read TGTGCCAGCAGCAGCGGGCGAAACTACGAGCAGTACTTC.

The chain has TRBV10-3 and TRBJ1-2, with no clear D. Germline assignment: CDR1 ENHRY and CDR2 SYGVKD. Trimming stripped 10 bases from V and 8 bases from J, with 14 bases between. The CDR3 covers 11 residues. CDR3 loop: CATNDILGYTF. CDR3 nucleotide sequence: TGTGCCACCAACGACATCCTCGGCTACACCTTC.

The V gene is TRBV6-1, the J gene TRBJ2-7; TRBD1 agrees at 8 bases. The V gene end was trimmed by 3 bases and the J gene end by 0 bases; junction bases not matched to a gene: 4. Germline V lookup: CDR1 MNHNS, CDR2 SASEGT. This CDR3 region has 15 residues. CDR3 region: CASSDAGTGSYEQYF. CDR3 DNA sequence: TGTGCCAGCAGTGACGCCGGGACAGGCTCCTACGAGCAGTACTTC.

The J gene is TRBJ2-5, the V gene TRBV14; the D call may be TRBD1 or TRBD2 (5 bases each). The CDR3 extends over 17 amino acids. Trimming stripped 3 bases from V and 5 bases from J, with 22 bases between. CDR1 and CDR2 (germline): SGHDN, FVKESK. CDR3 in amino acids: CASSQNLVTGTEETQYF. CDR3 bases: TGTGCCAGCAGCCAGAACCTGGTCACCGGGACCGAGGAGACCCAGTACTTC.

In the case of this clone: The junction departs from germline at one end; a sequencing error may be responsible. This sample also contains other DNA sequences that code for the same CDR3. The rearrangement joins TRBV6-6 to TRBJ1-2; 7 bases agree with TRBD1. This CDR3 is built from 15 residues. The germline gives CDR1 MNHNY, CDR2 SVGAGI (reference sequence). CDR3 protein: CASRGGRGPNYGYTF. As DNA, the CDR3 is TGTGCTAGCAGAGGGGGCAGGGGCCCTAACTATGGCTACACCTTC.

The J gene is TRBJ1-2, the V gene TRBV12-5; no definite D call. Trimming stripped 5 bases from V and 6 bases from J, with 13 bases between. There are 13 residues in the CDR3. Per the germline V gene, CDR1 is LGHNT and CDR2 is FRNRAP. CDR3 coding DNA: TGTGCTAGTGGTGGGTCGCAGGAGAATGGCTACACCTTC. Translating it yields CASGGSQENGYTF.

This clone was observed once. V usage is TRBV5-1 and J usage is TRBJ2-1; D perhaps matches TRBD1 (7 bases). This CDR3 contains 14 residues. Germline V gene sequence: CDR1 SGHRS, CDR2 YFSETQ. Trimming pared 7 bases from V and 5 bases from J, leaving 16 bases between. In DNA, the CDR3 is TGCGCCAGCCAGACAGGGAGGTCCGACAATGAGCAGTTCTTC. This sequence encodes CASQTGRSDNEQFF.

V is TRBV2 and J is TRBJ1-2, with 7 bases lining up with TRBD1. Germline CDR1 is SNHLY and CDR2 is FYNNEI. The CDR3 consists of 14 residues. V shed 7 bases, J shed 0 bases, and the junction held 5 bases outside the gene matches. The CDR3 loop reads CASTRDSSNYGYTF. The CDR3 DNA reads TGTGCCAGCACCAGGGACAGCTCTAACTATGGCTACACCTTC.

This sequence joins TRBV7-9 and TRBJ1-4, with D possibly TRBD1 on 5 matching bases. This CDR3 has 17 residues. The germline V gene has CDR1 SEHNR and CDR2 FQNEAQ (reference sequence). The V and J ends lost 2 bases and 0 bases respectively, with 13 bases between them. CDR3 in amino acids: CASSLNSRGTTNEKLFF. In DNA, the CDR3 is TGTGCCAGCAGCTTAAATTCACGGGGGACAACTAATGAAAAACTGTTTTTT.

The rearrangement links TRBV7-9 to TRBJ2-1; a possible D gene is TRBD2 (6 bases). The CDR3 contains 15 residues. V lost 5 bases to trimming and J lost 4 bases, with 15 bases between them. CDR1 SEHNR and CDR2 FQNEAQ come from the germline V gene (reference sequence). CDR3 in amino acids: CASSPDGRGYNEQFF. The CDR3 DNA is TGTGCCAGCAGCCCCGACGGGAGAGGGTACAATGAGCAGTTCTTC. The whole variable domain, filled in from reference TRBV7-9 and TRBJ2-1, reads DTGVSQNPRHKITKRGQNVTFRCDPISEHNRLYWYRQTLGQGPEFLTYFQNEAQLEKSRLLSDRFSAERPKGSFSTLEIQRTEQGDSAMYLCASSPDGRGYNEQFFGPGTRLTVL.

The chain recombines TRBV14 with TRBJ1-1, with D perhaps matching TRBD1 (5 bases). The ends were cut back, 1 base at V and 6 bases at J, with 15 bases in the middle. Germline V gene lookup returns CDR1 SGHDN and CDR2 FVKESK. CDR3 length equals 15 residues. This CDR3 is CASSQARGRGAEAFF. CDR3 nucleotide sequence: TGTGCCAGCAGCCAAGCCCGGGGGAGAGGGGCTGAAGCTTTCTTT.

The chain joins TRBV6-5 to TRBJ2-1, with TRBD2 matching 7 bases. V was pared by 0 bases and J by 5 bases, with 1 base of the junction left unmatched. This CDR3 has 14 amino acids. Germline V gene data show CDR1 as MNHEY and CDR2 as SVGAGI. The CDR3 spells CASSYSGGDNEQFF. The DNA of the CDR3 is TGTGCCAGCAGTTACTCGGGAGGGGACAATGAGCAGTTCTTC.

The chain couples TRBV4-1 to TRBJ1-3; D remains ambiguous. The CDR3 loop spans 13 amino acids. The V gene's germline CDR1 is MGHRA and CDR2 YSYEKL. Trimming pared 2 bases from V and 3 bases from J, leaving 5 bases between. The CDR3 here is CASSQLDGNTIYF. DNA for the CDR3: TGCGCCAGCAGCCAATTGGATGGAAACACCATATATTTT.

In DNA form, the CDR3 reads TGTGCCAGTAGTACCAGGGACTTCTACAATGAGCAGTTCTTC. It is translated as CASSTRDFYNEQFF. This rearrangement joins TRBV19 to TRBJ2-1; D may be TRBD2 (6 bases). V was shortened by 4 bases and J by 3 bases, with 10 bases between the two germline ends. CDR3 size: 14 residues. From germline, CDR1 is LNHDA and CDR2 SQIVND (reference sequence). Full variable domain (outside the CDR3, taken from reference TRBV19 and TRBJ2-1): DGGITQSPKYLFRKEGQNVTLSCEQNLNHDAMYWYRQDPGQGLRLIYYSQIVNDFQKGDIAEGYSVSREKKESFPLTVTSAQKNPTAFYLCASSTRDFYNEQFFGPGTRLTVL.

This chain links TRBV10-3 with TRBJ2-1, with TRBD2 matching over 8 bases. CDR3 length equals 15 residues. Per germline, CDR1 ENHRY and CDR2 SYGVKD. Trimming at V came to 8 bases and at J to 0 bases, leaving 6 bases not matched to a gene. DNA for the CDR3: TGTGCCATCGGACTAGCTACTCCCTCCTACAATGAGCAGTTCTTC. The encoded protein is CAIGLATPSYNEQFF.

The chain joins TRBV6-1 to TRBJ2-2; D is unclear. Deletions cut 6 bases from V and 0 bases from J, with 8 bases between. This CDR3 contains 14 residues. Per the germline V gene, CDR1 is MNHNS and CDR2 is SASEGT. CDR3 loop: CASREQPNTGELFF. Here the CDR3 DNA reads TGTGCCAGCAGGGAACAGCCGAACACCGGGGAGCTGTTTTTT.

CDR3 nucleotide sequence: TGCAGCGTTGGACAGAACTTGGATCAGCCCCAGCATTTT. The encoded protein is CSVGQNLDQPQHF. This chain connects TRBV29-1 to TRBJ1-5, with D possibly TRBD1 on 5 matching bases. This CDR3 is built from 13 residues. Germline loops: CDR1 SQVTM, CDR2 ANQGSEA. V lost 4 bases, J lost 5 bases, and 12 bases lay in between.